This TCR beta chain was sequenced in a study of cytomegalovirus exposure and HLA in healthy donors. PCR used 60 Vbeta primers and 13 Jbeta primers. Data came from immunoSEQ multiplex PCR; TCRdb stores just in-frame clones and leaves some out. This table holds around 150,000 clones, around two thirds found once. Germline trimming cut 4 bases from V and 0 bases from J; bases unmatched to any gene: 6. The CDR3 loop spans 17 amino acids. The germline CDR1 and CDR2 sequences are SGDLS and YYNGEE. Sequenced input: PBMCs. The V gene is TRBV9, the J gene TRBJ2-1; 11 bases align to TRBD2. The source of this sequence is a man under 40 in good health and CMV-seropositive. The CDR3, as DNA: TGTGCCAGCAGCTTCAGACTAGCGGGATCCTCCTACAATGAGCAGTTCTTC. This codes for CASSFRLAGSSYNEQFF.